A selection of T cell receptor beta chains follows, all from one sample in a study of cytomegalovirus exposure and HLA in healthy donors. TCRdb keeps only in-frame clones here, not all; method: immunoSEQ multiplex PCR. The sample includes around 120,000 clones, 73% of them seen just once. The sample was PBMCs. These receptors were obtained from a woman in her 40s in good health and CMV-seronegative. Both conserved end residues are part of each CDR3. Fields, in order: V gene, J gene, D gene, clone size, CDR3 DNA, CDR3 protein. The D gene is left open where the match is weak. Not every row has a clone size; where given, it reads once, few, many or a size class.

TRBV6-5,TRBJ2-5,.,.,TGTGCCAGCAGTTACTCGAGGGGGTCCGGAGAGACCCAGTACTTC,CASSYSRGSGETQYF
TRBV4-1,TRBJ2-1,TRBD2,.,TGCGCCAGCAGCCAGATAGCGGGAACTTATGACAATGAGCAGTTCTTC,CASSQIAGTYDNEQFF
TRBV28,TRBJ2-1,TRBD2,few,TGTGCCAGCAGTTTTCATGGGCTGGGGCTAGCGGGAGGGATCTACAATGAGCAGTTCTTC,CASSFHGLGLAGGIYNEQFF
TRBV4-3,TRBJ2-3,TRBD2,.,TGCGCCAGCAGCATTCTAGCGGGTGGCACAGATACGCAGTATTTT,CASSILAGGTDTQYF
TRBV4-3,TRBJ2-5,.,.,TGCGCCAGCAGCCAAGATCTGGCCCAGCAAGAGACCCAGTACTTC,CASSQDLAQQETQYF
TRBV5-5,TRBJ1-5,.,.,TGTGCCAGCAGCTTGGCTCTGGGGCCGGCTCAGCCCCAGCATTTT,CASSLALGPAQPQHF
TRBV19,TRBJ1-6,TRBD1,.,TGTGCCAGTAGTAAGGCAGGGGGCCTCAATAATTCACCCCTCCACTTT,CASSKAGGLNNSPLHF
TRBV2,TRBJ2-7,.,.,TGTGCCAGCAGTCCGGGTGGAACCTACGAGAGGCAGTACTTC,CASSPGGTYERQYF
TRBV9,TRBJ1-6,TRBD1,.,TGTGCCAGCAGCGTAGAAGGGACAGGGCTTTCACCCCTCCACTTT,CASSVEGTGLSPLHF
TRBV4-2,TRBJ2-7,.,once,TGTGCCAGCAGCCAACGGACAGCCGAGCAGTACTTC,CASSQRTAEQYF
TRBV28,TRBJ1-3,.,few,TGTGCCATAAGACAGTCGAGCTCTGGAAACACCATATATTTT,CAIRQSSSGNTIYF
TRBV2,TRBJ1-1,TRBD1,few,TGTGCCAGCAGGGGGGACAGGCTCCGTAGAGGGGCTTTCTTT,CASRGDRLRRGAFF
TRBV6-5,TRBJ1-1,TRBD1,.,TGTGCCAGCAGTTACTCCCGACAGGGCCAAACTGAAGCTTTCTTT,CASSYSRQGQTEAFF
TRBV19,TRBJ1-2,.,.,TGTGCCAGTAGGATAACCGGGAGAATAGACTATGGCTACACCTTC,CASRITGRIDYGYTF
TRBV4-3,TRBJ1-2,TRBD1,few,TGCGCCAGCAGCCCGGGACAGGGAAACTATGGCTACACCTTC,CASSPGQGNYGYTF
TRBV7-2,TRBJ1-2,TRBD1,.,TGTGCCAGCAGCTTAGGGACAGGGCTGGACGGCTATGGCTACACCTTC,CASSLGTGLDGYGYTF
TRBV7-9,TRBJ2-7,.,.,TGTTCGGCAGGGACTTATGCCGAGCAGTACTTC,CSAGTYAEQYF
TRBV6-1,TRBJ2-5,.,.,TGTGCCAGCATAAAAGGGGCACGGGAGACCCAGTACTTC,CASIKGARETQYF
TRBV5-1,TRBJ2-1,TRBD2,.,TGCGCCAGCAGCTTAGGGACTAGCGTCGCTGATGAGCAGCTCTTC,CASSLGTSVADEQLF
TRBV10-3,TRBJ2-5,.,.,TGTGCCATCAGTGAGTCAGCGCCGGGAGCGGGAGAGACCCAGTACTTC,CAISESAPGAGETQYF
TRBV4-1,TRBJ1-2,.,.,TGCGCCAGCAGCCCGGAGATAGGTCGGCAGGGCGTGCGTGGCTACACCTTC,CASSPEIGRQGVRGYTF
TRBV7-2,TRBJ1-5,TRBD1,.,TGTGCCAGCAGCACCGGACAGGGGGGTCATCAGCCCCAGCATTTT,CASSTGQGGHQPQHF
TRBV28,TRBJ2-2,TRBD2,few,TGTGCCAGCAGTTTCCCGGGAGGGCAAACCGGGGAGCTGTTTTTT,CASSFPGGQTGELFF
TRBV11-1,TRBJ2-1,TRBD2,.,TGTGCCAGCAGCCAACCGGGACTAGCGGCTGGCAATGAGCAGTTCTTC,CASSQPGLAAGNEQFF
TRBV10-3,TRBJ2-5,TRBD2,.,TGTGCCATCAGTGGACTAGCGGGGGGGCCTGGGGAGACCCAGTACTTC,CAISGLAGGPGETQYF
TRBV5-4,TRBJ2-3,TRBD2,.,TGTGCCAGCAGCTTGAGAGTAGCGGGACCCACAGATACGCAGTATTTT,CASSLRVAGPTDTQYF